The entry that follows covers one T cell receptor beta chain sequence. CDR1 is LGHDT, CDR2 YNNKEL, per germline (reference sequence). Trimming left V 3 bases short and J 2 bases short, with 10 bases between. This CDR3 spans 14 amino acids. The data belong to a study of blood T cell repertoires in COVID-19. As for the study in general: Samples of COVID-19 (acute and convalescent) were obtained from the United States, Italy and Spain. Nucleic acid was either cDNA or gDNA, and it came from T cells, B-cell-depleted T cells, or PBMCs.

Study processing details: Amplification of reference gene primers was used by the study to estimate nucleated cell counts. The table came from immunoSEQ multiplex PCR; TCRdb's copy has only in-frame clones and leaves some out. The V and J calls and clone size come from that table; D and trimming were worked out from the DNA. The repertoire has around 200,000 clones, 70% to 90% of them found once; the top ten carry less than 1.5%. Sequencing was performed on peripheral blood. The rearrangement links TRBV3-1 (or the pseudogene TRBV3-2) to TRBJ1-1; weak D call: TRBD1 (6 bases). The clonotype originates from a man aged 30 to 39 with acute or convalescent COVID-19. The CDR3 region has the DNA TGTGCCAGCAGCCACTGGGACACAAACACTGAAGCTTTCTTT. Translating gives CASSHWDTNTEAFF.